The 9 T cell receptor beta chains listed next were all sequenced from one sample in a study of neurological immune-mediated disorders (dated by TCRdb to 2018 to 2020). The sample's time point label, in plain terms: longitudinal time-point 3. Libraries came from 5' RACE. The run used an Illumina HiSeq 2500. The public reads were reprocessed in TCRdb via fastp at Q25 and MiXCR, keeping in-frame beta chains. Rows with a matching CDR3 protein are joined into one entry that keeps the most common DNA and genes. Here the sample has more than 75,000 distinct CDR3 sequences; about 4% occur a single time. The ten largest clones take up less than 7.5% of the sample. The sequenced sample consisted of PBMCs. The receptors stem from a woman aged 55-70 years with multiple sclerosis.

This clonotype showed up many times. The J gene is TRBJ2-5, the V gene TRBV20-1; unclear D gene. Germline values: CDR1 DFQATT, CDR2 SNEGSKA (reference sequence). This CDR3 is built from 12 residues. The CDR3 loop reads CSAAVGGETQYF. The DNA for the CDR3 is TGCAGCGCGGCCGTGGGTGGTGAGACCCAGTACTTC.

This clonotype was seen ten or more times. The chain combines TRBV5-8 with TRBJ2-5, with 10 bases aligning to TRBD2. Germline CDR1 is SGHTS and CDR2 is YDEGEE. This CDR3 has 16 amino acids. J lost 0 bases, V lost 4 bases, and 6 bases had no gene match. This CDR3 reads CASSQSGGGYQETQYF. CDR3 nucleotide sequence: TGTGCCAGCAGCCAAAGCGGGGGGGGCTACCAAGAGACCCAGTACTTC.

This clonotype appeared many times. The genes are TRBV29-1 and TRBJ1-2, with 12 bases fitting TRBD1. CDR3 length: 13 residues. Germline V lookup: CDR1 SQVTM, CDR2 ANQGSEA. J gave up 7 bases and V 6 bases, and 6 bases lay outside the gene matches. CDR3 coding DNA: TGCAGCGTCCGGGACAGGGGGCAGGGTGGCTACACCTTC. Encoded protein: CSVRDRGQGGYTF.

Ten or more counts support this clonotype. The V call is TRBV29-1, the J call TRBJ2-1, with D unclear. The ends were cut back, 4 bases at V and 0 bases at J, with 10 bases in the middle. The CDR3 sequence is 14 residues long. Germline CDR1 is SQVTM and CDR2 is ANQGSEA. CDR3 sequence: CSVAYYLSYNEQFF. The DNA for the CDR3 is TGCAGCGTTGCTTACTACCTCTCCTACAATGAGCAGTTCTTC.

In its sample, this clonotype was seen many times. This chain uses TRBV5-1 with TRBJ2-1; 8 nucleotides align to TRBD1. From germline, CDR1 is SGHRS and CDR2 YFSETQ. V dropped 2 bases and J dropped 0; count of bases not matched to a gene: 1. CDR3 size: 15 residues. CDR3 in DNA: TGCGCCAGCAGCTTACAGGGGGGCTCCTACAATGAGCAGTTCTTC. Encoded protein: CASSLQGGSYNEQFF.

This clonotype was picked up many times. The chain combines TRBV5-1 with TRBJ1-1, with 9 positions matching TRBD1. Trimming took 4 bases from V and 1 from J; bases not matched to a gene: 5. Germline V gene data show CDR1 as SGHRS and CDR2 as YFSETQ. The CDR3 is 15 amino acids. CDR3 DNA: TGCGCCAGCAGCCGCGGACAGGGGACGAACACTGAAGCTTTCTTT. It yields the protein CASSRGQGTNTEAFF.

This clonotype was counted only a few times. CDR3 DNA sequence: TGTGCCAGCAGCTTGGGCCGCTTCAGGGCCGGGGAGCTGTTTTTT. Protein sequence: CASSLGRFRAGELFF. The gene calls are TRBV5-6 and TRBJ2-2; weak D call: TRBD1 (5 bases). The CDR3 spans 15 residues. V was trimmed by 0 bases and J by 6 bases, leaving 12 bases between them. Germline V gene data show CDR1 as SGHDT and CDR2 as YYEEEE. Together with reference TRBV5-6 and TRBJ2-2, the CDR3 gives the full variable domain: DAGVTQSPTHLIKTRGQQVTLRCSPKSGHDTVSWYQQALGQGPQFIFQYYEEEERQRGNFPDRFSGHQFPNYSSELNVNALLLGDSALYLCASSLGRFRAGELFFGEGSRLTVL.

This clonotype was seen ten or more times. The genes are TRBV6-5 and TRBJ2-7; weak D call: TRBD1 (5 bases). Trimming took off 6 bases at V and 5 bases at J, with 14 bases between the two ends. Germline V gene sequence: CDR1 MNHEY, CDR2 SVGAGI. The CDR3 is made up of 13 amino acids. The CDR3 DNA is TGTGCCAGCAGCAGGGTCCCGTATAACGAGCAGTACTTC. It specifies CASSRVPYNEQYF.

This clonotype was counted ten times or more. The genes are TRBV20-1 and TRBJ2-4; 8 bases are a match to TRBD1. CDR1 and CDR2 (germline): DFQATT, SNEGSKA (reference sequence). V shed 3 bases, J shed 1 base, and the junction held 20 bases outside the gene matches. CDR3 size: 20 residues. As DNA, the CDR3 is TGCAGTGCTAGGCCCAACATCGGGCAGGGGGCTCTTGGGGCCAAAAACATTCAGTACTTC. It yields the protein CSARPNIGQGALGAKNIQYF.